The next 6 T cell receptor beta chains were all read from a single sample in a study of tumor-infiltrating lymphocytes in glioblastoma multiforme. TCRB libraries came from RNA via three nested multiplex PCR rounds. TCRdb redid the calling of the multiplex PCR reads with MiXCR, one entry per CDR3 protein. The repertoire includes about 10,000 distinct CDR3 sequences, 66% of them detected once, and around 31% sits in the top ten. Sequenced: brain tumor tissue. Receptor source: a male donor with glioblastoma.

The chain recombines TRBV20-1 with TRBJ2-2; D is unresolved. Germline V gives CDR1 DFQATT, CDR2 SNEGSKA (reference sequence). The CDR3 contains 13 residues. V lost 0 bases, J lost 4 bases, and 6 bases lay in between. CDR3 nucleotides: TGCAGTGCTAGAGAAACCAGCACCGGGGAGCTGTTTTTT. It translates to CSARETSTGELFF.

With regard to this clonotype: Relative to the germline gene, one junction end is altered; a read error may explain this. The chain is built from TRBV4-2 and TRBJ2-1, with D possibly being TRBD2 (5 bases). CDR1 LGHNA and CDR2 YNFKEQ come from the germline V gene. The CDR3 consists of 15 residues. CDR3 residues: CASRQVRTWENEQFF. The DNA for the CDR3 is TGTGCCAGCCGCCAAGTCAGAACATGGGAGAATGAGCAATTCTTC.

CDR3 loop: CATIGGASGLNEQFF. The CDR3 coding sequence is TGTGCCACCATTGGGGGGGCTAGCGGGCTCAATGAGCAGTTCTTC. This sequence joins TRBV6-5 and TRBJ2-1; 8 bases line up with TRBD2. This CDR3 spans 15 amino acids. The germline V gene has CDR1 MNHEY and CDR2 SVGAGI. Trimming cost V 10 bases and J 6 bases; bases outside gene matches: 14.

CDR3 region: CSVESQGAGEQYV. The CDR3 nucleotides are TGCAGCGTTGAGTCACAGGGGGCGGGCGAGCAGTACGTC. This chain uses TRBV29-1 with TRBJ2-7, with 9 bases fitting TRBD1. Germline V CDR1 and CDR2: SQVTM, ANQGSEA. This CDR3 has 13 amino acids. The ends lost 3 bases at V and 6 bases at J; junction bases unmatched: 6.

The chain recombines TRBV7-9 with TRBJ2-1, with a tentative D call TRBD1 (6 bases). The germline gives CDR1 SEHNR, CDR2 FQNEAQ (reference sequence). The CDR3 totals 15 residues. Trimming shortened V by 7 bases and J by 3 bases, and 16 bases separated the two germline ends. The CDR3 reads CASTPSGQSYNEQFF. In DNA form, the CDR3 reads TGTGCCAGCACGCCCTCCGGACAGAGCTACAATGAGCAGTTCTTC.

This clonotype was seen only once. The chain joins TRBV4-2 to TRBJ2-7; D might be TRBD2 (7 bases). CDR1 is LGHNA and CDR2 is YNFKEQ in the germline V gene. This CDR3 has 17 amino acids. V was shortened by 0 bases and J by 2 bases, with 17 bases between the two germline ends. The CDR3 DNA reads TGTGCCAGCAGCCAAGAGGGGACAAGGGGGGGCCCCTACGAGCAGTACTTC. As protein: CASSQEGTRGGPYEQYF.